This TCR beta chain was identified in a study of blood T cell repertoires in COVID-19. Whole-study context: Nucleic acid was either cDNA or gDNA, and it came from T cells, B-cell-depleted T cells, or PBMCs.

The CDR3 is made up of 13 amino acids. From germline, CDR1 is LNHDA and CDR2 SQIVND (reference sequence). Trimming removed 6 bases at V and 6 bases at J, with 15 bases between. In the original workflow: Amplification of reference gene primers provided the estimated nucleated cell counts. Some clones are missing from TCRdb's copy, which holds only in-frame ones; the method was immunoSEQ multiplex PCR. The V and J calls and the clone size are those of that table, but D and trimming were determined from the DNA. The sample lists over 200,000 clones; around 90% were seen once. Sequences were obtained from peripheral blood. This chain uses TRBV19 with TRBJ2-7; the D is unclear. The sequence came from a woman aged 25 to 39 with acute or convalescent COVID-19. CDR3 coding DNA: TGTGCCAGTAGAGCTACCTCCTCGGGCGAGCAGTACTTC. This codes for CASRATSSGEQYF.